One and the same sample provided the 17 T cell receptor beta chains below, sequenced in a study of T cell repertoires in cytomegalovirus infection. TCRdb reprocessed the reads via MiXCR and lists one record per CDR3 protein. The data contain fewer than 350,000 distinct CDR3 sequences, over 7.5% of them singletons. Sequenced sample: PBMCs. These receptors were collected from a human donor in good health (CMV status not recorded). Some clones in this sample may be carry-over from other donors' samples.

The rearrangement joins TRBV15 to TRBJ2-1; possibly TRBD2 for D (5 bases). The CDR3 is 14 residues long. Trimming took 0 bases from V and 4 from J, leaving 7 bases between them. Germline lookup yields CDR1 LNHNV and CDR2 YYDKDF (reference sequence). The chain's CDR3 is CATSREVAYNEQFF. For the CDR3, the DNA is TGTGCCACCAGCAGAGAAGTAGCGTACAATGAGCAGTTCTTC.

The V and J genes are TRBV27 and TRBJ2-7; TRBD1 agrees at 10 bases. The CDR3 loop spans 15 amino acids. CDR1 MNHEY and CDR2 SMNVEV come from the germline V gene (reference sequence). Germline trimming cut 7 bases from V and 3 bases from J; bases unmatched to any gene: 9. The CDR3 DNA reads TGTGCCAGCAACCCTAGGACAGGGGGGATCTACGAGCAGTACTTC. This translates into CASNPRTGGIYEQYF.

This chain joins TRBV7-9 and TRBJ2-1, with D perhaps assigned TRBD1 or TRBD2 (5 bases each). The CDR3 consists of 17 residues. Trimming left V 5 bases short and J 6 bases short, with 23 bases between. Per the germline V gene, CDR1 is SEHNR and CDR2 is FQNEAQ (reference sequence). CDR3 in DNA: TGTGCCAGCAGCCCCCCACTGGGCCCTAAGGGGAGCAATGAGCAGTTCTTC. It translates to CASSPPLGPKGSNEQFF.

J is TRBJ1-1 and V is TRBV23-1; a weak D match, TRBD1 (5 bases). TRBV23-1 is treated as an ORF (open reading frame) with a function not yet certain. V was cut by 0 bases and J by 5 bases, with 13 bases left in between. The CDR3 is 15 amino acids. Here the CDR3 DNA reads TGCGCCAGCAGTCAATCGGGGCAGGGAGGGACTGAAGCTTTCTTT. Its translation is CASSQSGQGGTEAFF.

The V and J genes are TRBV12-3 or TRBV12-4 and TRBJ2-1; 10 nucleotides match TRBD2. The CDR3 loop spans 19 amino acids. V dropped 1 base and J dropped 6; count of bases not matched to a gene: 15. This CDR3 reads CASSLEGSGRLGGVNEQFF. As DNA, the CDR3 is TGTGCCAGCAGTTTAGAAGGTAGCGGGAGGCTCGGTGGGGTCAATGAGCAGTTCTTC.

In this sample, this clonotype turned up many times. The chain employs TRBV7-2 and TRBJ2-4, with unresolved D. The germline V and J ends were trimmed by 1 base and 7 bases, with 11 bases remaining between them. The germline gives CDR1 SGHTA, CDR2 FQGNSA. The CDR3 has 14 residues. The CDR3 sequence: CASSLVRMANIQYF. The CDR3, as DNA: TGTGCCAGCAGCTTAGTACGAATGGCCAACATTCAGTACTTC.

This clonotype showed up just a few times. This chain links TRBV15 with TRBJ2-1; 10 bases match TRBD2. The CDR3 has 17 residues. With 1 base clipped from V and 2 bases from J, the junction kept 5 bases outside the gene matches. CDR1 is LNHNV and CDR2 is YYDKDF in the germline V gene (reference sequence). The CDR3 DNA sequence: TGTGCCACCAGCAGAGTCCCAGCGGGGGGGCCCTACAATGAGCAGTTCTTC. Amino acid sequence: CATSRVPAGGPYNEQFF.

In nucleotides, the CDR3 is TGTGCCAGCAGAGACCCGGGGCGGAGAGGTACAGATACGCAGTATTTT. Translating it yields CASRDPGRRGTDTQYF. This sequence joins TRBV28 and TRBJ2-3; perhaps D is TRBD1 or TRBD2 (5 bases each). This CDR3 region has 16 residues. With 6 bases removed from V and 3 bases from J, the gap between germline ends came to 19 bases. Germline CDR1 reads MDHEN; CDR2 reads SYDVKM.

The chain has TRBV9 and TRBJ1-2, with 7 positions matching TRBD1. V trimming: 0 bases; J trimming: 3 bases; junction bases outside the gene matches: 5. Per germline, CDR1 SGDLS and CDR2 YYNGEE. The CDR3 is 15 residues long. The CDR3 DNA sequence: TGTGCCAGCAGCGTAGCCGGACAGGCGTACTATGGCTACACCTTC. Translation gives CASSVAGQAYYGYTF. The whole variable domain, remainder taken from reference TRBV9 and TRBJ1-2, is DSGVTQTPKHLITATGQRVTLRCSPRSGDLSVYWYQQSLDQGLQFLIQYYNGEERAKGNILERFSAQQFPDLHSELNLSSLELGDSALYFCASSVAGQAYYGYTFGSGTRLTVV.

The genes are TRBV6-6 and TRBJ1-5, with 9 bases lining up with TRBD1. V was clipped by 4 bases and J by 3 bases; unmatched bases: 7. This CDR3 comprises 16 residues. Germline assignment: CDR1 MNHNY and CDR2 SVGAGI (reference sequence). The CDR3 loop is CASSSQGAGVNQPQHF. The DNA for the CDR3 is TGTGCCAGCAGTTCACAGGGGGCGGGCGTCAATCAGCCCCAGCATTTT.

This clonotype showed up just a few times. The chain has TRBV7-3 and TRBJ2-1; TRBD2 might be the D (5 bases). The CDR3 contains 15 residues. The V end was cut by 5 bases, the J end by 10 bases, with 21 bases between. The germline V gene encodes CDR1 SGHTA and CDR2 FQGTGA. CDR3 residues: CASSRDSVSSGEQFF. The CDR3 region has the DNA TGTGCCAGCAGCCGAGATAGCGTTTCGTCGGGGGAGCAGTTCTTC. The full variable domain, rest sourced from reference TRBV7-3 and TRBJ2-1, is GAGVSQTPSNKVTEKGKYVELRCDPISGHTALYWYRQSLGQGPEFLIYFQGTGAADDSGLPNDRFFAVRPEGSVSTLKIQRTERGDSAVYLCASSRDSVSSGEQFFGPGTRLTVL.

This clonotype was observed many times. J is TRBJ1-4 and V is TRBV7-6, with D uncertain. V shed 1 base and J shed 8 bases, with 5 bases lying between them. Germline-derived CDR1 and CDR2 are SGHVS and FNYEAQ. This CDR3 is 12 amino acids long. DNA of the CDR3: TGTGCCAGCAGCTTAGTGGCAGAAAAACTGTTTTTT. Its translation is CASSLVAEKLFF.

CDR3 in amino acids: CASSLTTREEQYF. DNA for the CDR3: TGTGCCAGTAGTCTCACGACCAGGGAAGAGCAGTACTTC. The rearrangement joins TRBV19 to TRBJ2-7, with D tentatively TRBD1 (5 bases). Germline V gene lookup returns CDR1 LNHDA and CDR2 SQIVND (reference sequence). This CDR3 has 13 residues. V shed 5 bases and J shed 7 bases, with 15 bases lying between them. The full variable domain, its missing parts supplied by reference TRBV19 and TRBJ2-7, is DGGITQSPKYLFRKEGQNVTLSCEQNLNHDAMYWYRQDPGQGLRLIYYSQIVNDFQKGDIAEGYSVSREKKESFPLTVTSAQKNPTAFYLCASSLTTREEQYFGPGTRLTVT.

CDR3 sequence reads: CSARDGASSNQPQHF. The CDR3 DNA reads as TGCAGTGCTAGAGACGGCGCGTCTAGCAATCAGCCCCAGCATTTT. The chain has TRBV20-1 and TRBJ1-5; the D is unclear. Per germline, CDR1 DFQATT and CDR2 SNEGSKA (reference sequence). Trimming shortened V by 0 bases and J by 0 bases, and 9 bases separated the two germline ends. This CDR3 spans 15 amino acids.

The chain joins TRBV9 to TRBJ2-1; D gene unclear. The germline gives CDR1 SGDLS, CDR2 YYNGEE. Trimming shortened V by 0 bases and J by 9 bases, and 19 bases separated the two germline ends. There are 16 residues in the CDR3. CDR3 sequence (DNA): TGTGCCAGCAGCGTAGGTTCCCAAGGACGGCTGGGTGAGCAGTTCTTC. Its translation: CASSVGSQGRLGEQFF.

V is TRBV4-1 and J is TRBJ1-1; D remains unclear. The V gene's germline CDR1 is MGHRA and CDR2 YSYEKL. The CDR3 totals 15 residues. The V and J ends lost 10 bases and 0 bases respectively, with 18 bases between them. CDR3 DNA sequence: TGCGCCATCTCATTATCGGCGGAGGTGAACACTGAAGCTTTCTTT. It encodes CAISLSAEVNTEAFF.

This sequence joins TRBV12-3 or TRBV12-4 and TRBJ1-4; D is uncertain. This CDR3 is built from 13 residues. Trimming shortened V by 4 bases and J by 3 bases, and 6 bases separated the two germline ends. CDR3 DNA: TGTGCCAGCAGTTGGAGGGCTAATGAAAAACTGTTTTTT. It translates to CASSWRANEKLFF.